This T cell receptor beta chain emerged from a study of blood T cell repertoires in COVID-19. About the research overall: Acute-phase and convalescent COVID-19 samples originated in the United States, Italy and Spain. Nucleic acid was either cDNA or gDNA, and it came from T cells, B-cell-depleted T cells, or PBMCs.

In the authors' workflow: Researchers report that nucleated cell counts were estimated from reference gene primer amplification. Libraries were prepared by immunoSEQ multiplex PCR; TCRdb keeps only in-frame clonotypes and omits some of them. For V, J and clone size, that table is used; D and trimming come from the DNA. The sample lists about 83,000 clones, about 88% occurring once. Trimming removed 4 bases from V and 10 bases from J, with 17 bases in between. Per germline, CDR1 MNHEY and CDR2 SVGAGI. The CDR3 has 15 amino acids. The source of this sequence is an elderly woman with active or convalescent COVID-19. What was sequenced was peripheral blood. This chain links TRBV6-5 with TRBJ1-6; the D is unclear. This chain's CDR3 is CASSSDWSGGSPLHF. CDR3 DNA sequence: TGTGCCAGCAGTTCCGATTGGTCCGGCGGGTCACCCCTCCACTTT.